The 7 T cell receptor beta chains below all came from one sample that was sequenced in a study of shared clonotypes between healthy human individuals. The table came from immunoSEQ multiplex PCR; TCRdb's copy has only in-frame clones and leaves some out. The sample includes approximately 1.5 million clones, 97% to 99% of them seen just once. Specimen: naive CD4+ T cells sorted from blood. Subset specified: CD45RA+ positively selected. The origin of the receptors is a man aged 30-40 years in good health.

This clone showed up just once. The V gene is TRBV5-4, the J gene TRBJ2-5; 7 bases fit TRBD2. Germline assignment: CDR1 SGHNT and CDR2 YYREEE (reference sequence). The CDR3 runs 15 residues. V lost 1 base, J lost 5 bases, and 8 bases stayed unmatched. The CDR3 nucleotides are TGTGCCAGCAGCTTGCGTCGCGGGAGTAGGGAGACCCAGTACTTC. This codes for CASSLRRGSRETQYF.

This chain uses TRBV27 with TRBJ2-3, with D possibly matching TRBD2 (5 bases). This CDR3 is built from 13 residues. V was cut by 7 bases and J by 3 bases, with 11 bases left in between. Per germline, CDR1 MNHEY and CDR2 SMNVEV (reference sequence). This chain's CDR3 is CASKLGGTDTQYF. CDR3 bases: TGTGCCAGCAAACTAGGTGGGACAGATACGCAGTATTTT.

V and J are TRBV27 and TRBJ2-2; D is ambiguous. The CDR3 sequence is 12 residues long. The germline CDR1 and CDR2 sequences are MNHEY and SMNVEV (reference sequence). With 3 bases removed from V and 7 bases from J, the gap between germline ends came to 6 bases. The CDR3 here is CASSFFLGELFF. DNA for the CDR3: TGTGCCAGCAGTTTCTTCCTCGGGGAGCTGTTTTTT.

The chain couples TRBV18 to TRBJ1-4; D is unclear. Germline loops: CDR1 KGHSH, CDR2 LQKENI. Trimming stripped 3 bases from V and 6 bases from J, with 5 bases between. The CDR3 has 12 amino acids. The DNA of the CDR3 is TGTGCCAGCTCACCGCAGGATGAAAAACTGTTTTTT. It codes for CASSPQDEKLFF.

The chain is built from TRBV7-9 and TRBJ2-1; TRBD2 matches 13 bases. Germline V gives CDR1 SEHNR, CDR2 FQNEAQ (reference sequence). The ends lost 4 bases at V and 9 bases at J; junction bases unmatched: 6. The CDR3 is 15 residues long. The CDR3 coding sequence is TGTGCCAGCAGCTCTACTAGCGGGAGGGCCGGTGAGCAGTTCTTC. It encodes CASSSTSGRAGEQFF.

The J gene is TRBJ1-2, the V gene TRBV27; the D is unclear. V dropped 0 bases and J dropped 4 bases, with 12 bases sitting between them. The germline CDR1 and CDR2 sequences are MNHEY and SMNVEV (reference sequence). The CDR3 contains 15 residues. The CDR3 sequence: CASSLSHGLPYGYTF. The CDR3 coding sequence is TGTGCCAGCAGTTTATCCCACGGACTCCCCTATGGCTACACCTTC.

The chain uses TRBV28 and TRBJ1-2; weak D call: TRBD1 (5 bases). The CDR3 runs to 17 residues. V dropped 6 bases and J dropped 7 bases, with 27 bases sitting between them. CDR1 is MDHEN and CDR2 is SYDVKM in the germline V gene. The CDR3 region is CASSLPVTGGTPAGYTF. For the CDR3, the DNA is TGTGCCAGCAGCCTTCCGGTAACAGGTGGAACTCCCGCTGGCTACACCTTC.